This record looks at one T cell receptor beta chain sequence and its context. Its antigen is currently unknown. This sample was taken from a study of T cell clones after liver transplantation. Study background: TCRbeta sequencing after a pre-transplant mixed lymphocyte reaction identified graft-donor-reactive clones, later tracked in post-transplant blood. Tolerant meant at least one year fully off immunosuppression without liver enzymes above twice normal. Notes on the study in general: Donor-reactive sequences fell more than third party-reactive ones, suggesting partial deletion. Graft donor-reactive T cells possibly entered the graft instead of undergoing deletion.

V lost 1 base, J lost 4 bases, and 8 bases lay in between. Germline V lookup: CDR1 SGHTA, CDR2 FQGNSA. This CDR3 has 15 residues. Assay used: immunoSEQ multiplex PCR; TCRdb lists only in-frame clones, some missing. The table lists fewer than 50,000 clones, 70% to 90% of them singletons. The rearrangement joins TRBV7-2 to TRBJ1-6; no firm D call. Sequenced here: CD4+ T cells from blood, sampled 24 months after liver transplant. The sequence was obtained from a human patient who received a liver transplant. Some T cells may arise from the graft donor. The DNA of the CDR3 is TGTGCCAGCAGCTTAGTAGCGGGTTATAATTCACCCCTCCACTTT. Translated, it gives CASSLVAGYNSPLHF.